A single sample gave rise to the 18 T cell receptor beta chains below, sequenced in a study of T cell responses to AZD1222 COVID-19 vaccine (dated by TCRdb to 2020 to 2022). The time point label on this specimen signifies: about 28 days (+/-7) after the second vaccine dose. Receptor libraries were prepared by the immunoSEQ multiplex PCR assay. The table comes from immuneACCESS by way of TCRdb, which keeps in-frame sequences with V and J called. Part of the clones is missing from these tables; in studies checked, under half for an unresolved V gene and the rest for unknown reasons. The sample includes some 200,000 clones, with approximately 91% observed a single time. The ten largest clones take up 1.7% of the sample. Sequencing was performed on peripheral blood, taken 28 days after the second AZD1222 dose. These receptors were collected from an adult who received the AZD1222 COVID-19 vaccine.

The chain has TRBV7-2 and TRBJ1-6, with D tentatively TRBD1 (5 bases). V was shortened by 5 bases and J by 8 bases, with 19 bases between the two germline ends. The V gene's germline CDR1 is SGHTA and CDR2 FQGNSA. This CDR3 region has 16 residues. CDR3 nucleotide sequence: TGTGCCAGCAGCCCACCCCAGGGTACTCTCGATTCACCCCTCCACTTT. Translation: CASSPPQGTLDSPLHF.

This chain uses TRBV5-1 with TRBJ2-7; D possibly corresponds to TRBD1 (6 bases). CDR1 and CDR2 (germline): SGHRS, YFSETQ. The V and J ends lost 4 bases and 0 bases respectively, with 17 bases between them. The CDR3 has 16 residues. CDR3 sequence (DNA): TGCGCCAGCAGCGAAGCCCGAACAGGGATCTCCTACGAGCAGTACTTC. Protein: CASSEARTGISYEQYF.

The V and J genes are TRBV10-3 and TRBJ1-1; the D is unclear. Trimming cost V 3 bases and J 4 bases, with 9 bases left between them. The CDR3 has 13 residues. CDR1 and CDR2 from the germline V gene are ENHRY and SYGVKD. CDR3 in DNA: TGTGCCATCAGTGATTCGGTCGGCACTGAAGCTTTCTTT. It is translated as CAISDSVGTEAFF.

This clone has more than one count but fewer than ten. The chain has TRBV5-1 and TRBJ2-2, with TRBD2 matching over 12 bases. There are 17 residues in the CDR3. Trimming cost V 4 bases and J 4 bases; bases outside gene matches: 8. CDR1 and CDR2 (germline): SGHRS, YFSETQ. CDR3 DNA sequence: TGCGCCAGCAGCACGGGACTAGCGGGCGCGGGCACCGGGGAGCTGTTTTTT. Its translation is CASSTGLAGAGTGELFF. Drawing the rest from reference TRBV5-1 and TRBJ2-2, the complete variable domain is KAGVTQTPRYLIKTRGQQVTLSCSPISGHRSVSWYQQTPGQGLQFLFEYFSETQRNKGNFPGRFSGRQFSNSRSEMNVSTLELGDSALYLCASSTGLAGAGTGELFFGEGSRLTVL.

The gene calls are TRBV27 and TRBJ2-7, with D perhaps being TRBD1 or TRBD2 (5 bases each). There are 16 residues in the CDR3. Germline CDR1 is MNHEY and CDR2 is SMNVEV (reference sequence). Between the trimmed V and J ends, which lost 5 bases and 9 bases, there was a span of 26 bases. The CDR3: CASSPRGEGPRRLQYF. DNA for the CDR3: TGTGCCAGCAGTCCTAGGGGCGAGGGGCCCCGTAGACTGCAGTACTTC.

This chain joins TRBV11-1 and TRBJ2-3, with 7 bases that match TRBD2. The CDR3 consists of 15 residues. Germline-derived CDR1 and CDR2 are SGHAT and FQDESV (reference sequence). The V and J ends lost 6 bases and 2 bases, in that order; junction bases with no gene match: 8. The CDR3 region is CASRTWGGYTDTQYF. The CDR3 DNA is TGTGCCAGCAGAACCTGGGGGGGATACACAGATACGCAGTATTTT. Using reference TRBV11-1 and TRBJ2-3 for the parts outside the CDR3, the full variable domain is EAEVAQSPRYKITEKSQAVAFWCDPISGHATLYWYRQILGQGPELLVQFQDESVVDDSQLPKDRFSAERLKGVDSTLKIQPAELGDSAMYLCASRTWGGYTDTQYFGPGTRLTVL.

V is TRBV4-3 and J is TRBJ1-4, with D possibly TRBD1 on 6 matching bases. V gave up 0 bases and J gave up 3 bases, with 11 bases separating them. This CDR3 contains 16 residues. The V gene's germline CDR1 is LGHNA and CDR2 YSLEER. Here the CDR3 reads CASSQDRGAANEKLFF. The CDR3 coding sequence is TGCGCCAGCAGCCAAGACCGGGGGGCGGCTAATGAAAAACTGTTTTTT.

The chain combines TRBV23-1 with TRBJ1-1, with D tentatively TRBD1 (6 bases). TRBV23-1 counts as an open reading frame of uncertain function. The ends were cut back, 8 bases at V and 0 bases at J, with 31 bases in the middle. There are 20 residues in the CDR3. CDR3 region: CASLFSGHENLPRLNTEAFF. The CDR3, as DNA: TGCGCCAGCCTCTTTTCGGGACACGAGAATCTCCCAAGATTGAACACTGAAGCTTTCTTT.

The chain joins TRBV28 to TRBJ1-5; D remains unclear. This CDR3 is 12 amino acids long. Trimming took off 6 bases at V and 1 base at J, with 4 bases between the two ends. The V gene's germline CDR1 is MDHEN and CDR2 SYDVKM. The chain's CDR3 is CASRLSNQPQHF. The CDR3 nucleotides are TGTGCCAGCAGACTGAGCAATCAGCCCCAGCATTTT.

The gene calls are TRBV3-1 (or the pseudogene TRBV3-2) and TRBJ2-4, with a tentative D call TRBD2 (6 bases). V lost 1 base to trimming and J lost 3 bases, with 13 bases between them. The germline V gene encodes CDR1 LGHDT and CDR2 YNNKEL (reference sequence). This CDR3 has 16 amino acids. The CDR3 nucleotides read TGTGCCAGCAGCCAAGTAGGCGGGACTGTCAAAAACATTCAGTACTTC. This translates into CASSQVGGTVKNIQYF.

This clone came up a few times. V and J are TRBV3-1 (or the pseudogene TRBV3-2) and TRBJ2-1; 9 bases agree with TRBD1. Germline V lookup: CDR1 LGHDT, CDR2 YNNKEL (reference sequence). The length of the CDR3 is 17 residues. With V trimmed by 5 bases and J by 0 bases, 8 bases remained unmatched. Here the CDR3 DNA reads TGTGCCAGCAGCGGGGACAGGGTCGGGATCTCCTACAATGAGCAGTTCTTC. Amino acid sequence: CASSGDRVGISYNEQFF.

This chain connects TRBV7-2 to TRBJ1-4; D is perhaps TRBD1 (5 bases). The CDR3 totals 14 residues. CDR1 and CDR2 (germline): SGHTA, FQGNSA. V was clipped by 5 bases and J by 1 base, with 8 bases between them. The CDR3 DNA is TGTGCCAGCAGCCCCGACAGAACTAATGAAAAACTGTTTTTT. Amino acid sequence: CASSPDRTNEKLFF.

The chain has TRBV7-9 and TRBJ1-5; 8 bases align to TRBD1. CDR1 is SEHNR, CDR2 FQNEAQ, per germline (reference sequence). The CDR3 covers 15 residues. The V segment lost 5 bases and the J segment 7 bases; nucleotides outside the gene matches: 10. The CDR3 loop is CASSQITGGPQPQHF. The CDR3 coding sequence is TGTGCCAGCAGCCAGATTACAGGGGGGCCACAGCCCCAGCATTTT.

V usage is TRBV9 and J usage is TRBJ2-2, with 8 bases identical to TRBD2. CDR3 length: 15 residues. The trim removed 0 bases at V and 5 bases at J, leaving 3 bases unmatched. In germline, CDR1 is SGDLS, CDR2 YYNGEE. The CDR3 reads CASSVGTSRTGELFF. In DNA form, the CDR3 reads TGTGCCAGCAGCGTAGGGACTAGCCGTACCGGGGAGCTGTTTTTT.

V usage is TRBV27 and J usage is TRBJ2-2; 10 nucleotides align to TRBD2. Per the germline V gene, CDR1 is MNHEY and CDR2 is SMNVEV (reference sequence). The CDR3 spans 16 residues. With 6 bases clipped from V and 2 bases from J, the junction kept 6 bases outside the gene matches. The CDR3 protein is CASSPSGRVNTGELFF. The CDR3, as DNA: TGTGCCAGCAGCCCTAGCGGGAGAGTTAACACCGGGGAGCTGTTTTTT.

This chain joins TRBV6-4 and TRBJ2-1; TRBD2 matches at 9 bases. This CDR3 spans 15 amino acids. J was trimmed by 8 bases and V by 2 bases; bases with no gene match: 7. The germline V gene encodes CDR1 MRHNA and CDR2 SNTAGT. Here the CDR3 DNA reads TGTGCCAGCAGTGACGCGGGAGGGCCGAACCATGAGCAGTTCTTC. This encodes CASSDAGGPNHEQFF.

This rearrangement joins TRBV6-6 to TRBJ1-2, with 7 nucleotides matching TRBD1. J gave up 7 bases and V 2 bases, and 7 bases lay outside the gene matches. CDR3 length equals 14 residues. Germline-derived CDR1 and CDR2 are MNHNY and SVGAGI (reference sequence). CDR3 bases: TGTGCCAGCAGTTACGACAGGGAAGTCAGTGGCTACACCTTC. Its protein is CASSYDREVSGYTF.

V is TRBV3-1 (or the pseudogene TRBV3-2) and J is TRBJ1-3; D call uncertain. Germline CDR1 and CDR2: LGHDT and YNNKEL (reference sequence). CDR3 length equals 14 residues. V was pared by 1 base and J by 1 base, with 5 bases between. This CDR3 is CASSQGGSGNTIYF. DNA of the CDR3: TGTGCCAGCAGCCAAGGAGGATCTGGAAACACCATATATTTT.